A single sample is the source of the 30 T cell receptor beta chains below, sequenced in a study of T cells after somatic rescue of genetic block. The assay was immunoSEQ multiplex PCR, and TCRdb's table has in-frame clones only and misses some. The table lists about 88,000 clones, 85% to 90% of them singletons. Sequences were obtained from peripheral blood mononuclear cells (PBMCs). These receptors were taken from a woman aged 18-29 years.

This clone has a single count. The rearrangement uses TRBV5-1 and TRBJ2-7; D ambiguous. CDR3 length: 15 amino acids. The ends were cut back, 2 bases at V and 0 bases at J, with 12 bases in the middle. Germline CDR1 reads SGHRS; CDR2 reads YFSETQ. This chain's CDR3 is CASSLSGSDSYEQYF. CDR3 bases: TGCGCCAGCAGCTTATCCGGCAGCGACTCCTACGAGCAGTACTTC.

This chain links TRBV11-2 with TRBJ2-6; the D gene is possibly TRBD1 (7 bases). The CDR3 consists of 16 residues. V was clipped by 1 base and J by 2 bases, with 9 bases between them. Germline V gene lookup returns CDR1 SGHAT and CDR2 FQNNGV. CDR3 sequence (DNA): TGTGCCAGCAGCTTAGCAGGGGGGACTGGGGCCAACGTCCTGACTTTC. It specifies CASSLAGGTGANVLTF.

The chain carries TRBV12-5 and TRBJ1-1, with a weak D call TRBD1 (5 bases). V was clipped by 7 bases and J by 4 bases, with 19 bases between them. CDR1 is LGHNT, CDR2 FRNRAP, per germline. The CDR3 has 15 amino acids. The CDR3 loop reads CASALFPTGGTEAFF. CDR3 nucleotides: TGTGCTAGTGCCCTTTTCCCAACAGGAGGCACTGAAGCTTTCTTT.

The chain combines TRBV21-1 with TRBJ1-5. TRBV21-1 is annotated as a pseudogene. CDR3 size: 16 residues. The CDR3 DNA sequence: TGTGCCAGCAGCAAAGGGCGGGCCGCCTTAAATCAGCCCCAGCATTTT. Translation: CASSKGRAALNQPQHF.

The chain employs TRBV19 and TRBJ2-1; 8 nucleotides match TRBD2. The V gene end was trimmed by 1 base and the J gene end by 1 base; junction bases not matched to a gene: 6. The CDR3 is 17 residues long. Germline CDR1 LNHDA, CDR2 SQIVND (reference sequence). The CDR3 DNA reads as TGTGCCAGTAGTATAGCCCCTAGCGGGCCGTCCTACAATGAGCAGTTCTTC. It specifies CASSIAPSGPSYNEQFF.

This clone was observed a handful of times. The CDR3 DNA reads as TGTGCCAGCGTGGATGGCAGGGGAGACGGGGAGCTGTTTTTT. Translated, it gives CASVDGRGDGELFF. V and J are TRBV7-9 and TRBJ2-2, with D maybe TRBD1 (6 bases). The germline gives CDR1 SEHNR, CDR2 FQNEAQ (reference sequence). V shed 8 bases and J shed 7 bases, with 17 bases lying between them. The CDR3 has 14 amino acids.

The chain's CDR3 is CASSVEMDSGQYF. Here the CDR3 DNA reads TGTGCCAGCAGCGTTGAGATGGATTCGGGGCAGTACTTC. The genes are TRBV9 and TRBJ2-7; D not certain. This CDR3 is built from 13 residues. Germline assignment: CDR1 SGDLS and CDR2 YYNGEE. With 2 bases removed from V and 9 bases from J, the gap between germline ends came to 15 bases.

The genes are TRBV27 and TRBJ2-1; TRBD2 matches 12 bases. The CDR3 has 14 residues. Germline V gene sequence: CDR1 MNHEY, CDR2 SMNVEV (reference sequence). Germline trimming cut 6 bases from V and 6 bases from J; bases unmatched to any gene: 3. For the CDR3, the DNA is TGTGCCAGCAGGACTAGCGGGAGTTTCAATGAGCAGTTCTTC. Amino acids: CASRTSGSFNEQFF.

CDR3 in DNA: TGTGCCAGCAGCTCCCAGGCGGTTAGCGGCACTGAAGCTTTCTTT. Encoded protein: CASSSQAVSGTEAFF. V usage is TRBV7-3 and J usage is TRBJ1-1; D uncertain. The length of the CDR3 is 15 residues. From germline, CDR1 is SGHTA and CDR2 FQGTGA. Trimming removed 4 bases from V and 4 bases from J, with 16 bases in between.

This clone counts as medium-sized (0.01 to 0.1%). The rearrangement uses TRBV28 and TRBJ2-2; D call uncertain. The CDR3 is 14 residues long. Germline assignment: CDR1 MDHEN and CDR2 SYDVKM. V gave up 3 bases and J gave up 0 bases, with 5 bases separating them. The CDR3 sequence: CASSFLANTGELFF. In nucleotides, the CDR3 is TGTGCCAGCAGTTTCCTAGCGAACACCGGGGAGCTGTTTTTT.

The chain couples TRBV19 to TRBJ1-2; D is uncertain. From germline, CDR1 is LNHDA and CDR2 SQIVND (reference sequence). The ends were cut back, 1 base at V and 2 bases at J, with 14 bases in the middle. This CDR3 region has 16 residues. In DNA form, the CDR3 reads TGTGCCAGTAGTATAGGGGCCCAGGCGGTCAACTATGGCTACACCTTC. Protein: CASSIGAQAVNYGYTF.

This clone is classed as medium-sized (0.01 to 0.1%). In DNA form, the CDR3 reads TGTGCCAGCAGTTCTCCCCCGGACAGGGGAGGCGAGCAGTACTTC. This sequence encodes CASSSPPDRGGEQYF. The chain carries TRBV6-5 and TRBJ2-7, with 9 nucleotides matching TRBD1. Looked up from germline, CDR1 is MNHEY and CDR2 is SVGAGI. This CDR3 has 15 residues. Trimming cost V 4 bases and J 6 bases; bases outside gene matches: 10.

The chain employs TRBV19 and TRBJ1-2; the D is unclear. This CDR3 has 11 residues. The ends were cut back, 1 base at V and 8 bases at J, with 5 bases in the middle. Germline CDR1 and CDR2: LNHDA and SQIVND (reference sequence). CDR3: CASSIGGGYTF. CDR3 nucleotides: TGTGCCAGTAGTATAGGAGGAGGCTACACCTTC.

This chain connects TRBV19 to TRBJ2-5; 9 nucleotides align to TRBD1. The CDR3 runs to 14 residues. The germline V gene has CDR1 LNHDA and CDR2 SQIVND (reference sequence). The V segment lost 7 bases and the J segment 6 bases; nucleotides outside the gene matches: 9. The CDR3 region has the DNA TGTGCCAGTATGGGGACAGGGCTAATGAAGACCCAGTACTTC. This encodes CASMGTGLMKTQYF.

V gene TRBV28 combines with J gene TRBJ2-1, with D unresolved. The V gene's germline CDR1 is MDHEN and CDR2 SYDVKM. Trimming stripped 2 bases from V and 2 bases from J, with 13 bases between. The CDR3 loop spans 16 amino acids. In DNA form, the CDR3 reads TGTGCCAGCAGTTTAGCCGAGGCCTGGGCCTACAATGAGCAGTTCTTC. This gives the protein CASSLAEAWAYNEQFF. Supplemented by reference TRBV28 and TRBJ2-1, the full variable domain reads DVKVTQSSRYLVKRTGEKVFLECVQDMDHENMFWYRQDPGLGLRLIYFSYDVKMKEKGDIPEGYSVSREKKERFSLILESASTNQTSMYLCASSLAEAWAYNEQFFGPGTRLTVL.

The V call is TRBV18, the J call TRBJ2-6; D perhaps matches TRBD2 (5 bases). Germline lookup yields CDR1 KGHSH and CDR2 LQKENI. Trimming removed 2 bases from V and 3 bases from J, with 8 bases in between. The CDR3 is 15 residues long. Here the CDR3 reads CASSPEGFGANVLTF. The CDR3 DNA reads TGTGCCAGCTCACCAGAGGGTTTTGGGGCCAACGTCCTGACTTTC.

The chain carries TRBV7-2 and TRBJ2-7; D may correspond to TRBD1 or TRBD2 (5 bases each). CDR1 and CDR2 (germline): SGHTA, FQGNSA. Trimming took 1 base from V and 3 from J, leaving 16 bases between them. This CDR3 region has 16 residues. The CDR3 protein is CASSLGAKRGVYEQYF. The CDR3 DNA is TGTGCCAGCAGCTTAGGGGCAAAGCGAGGGGTCTACGAGCAGTACTTC.

In nucleotides, the CDR3 is TGCGCCAGCAGCTTGGAGGGTAGGGACCTATCTGGCTACACCTTC. Translating it yields CASSLEGRDLSGYTF. The chain recombines TRBV5-1 with TRBJ1-2, with D possibly being TRBD1 (5 bases). Between the trimmed V and J ends, which lost 0 bases and 7 bases, there was a span of 16 bases. The CDR3 spans 15 residues. The germline gives CDR1 SGHRS, CDR2 YFSETQ.

The chain couples TRBV5-1 to TRBJ2-3; D is possibly TRBD1 (6 bases). Trimming left V 4 bases short and J 5 bases short, with 23 bases between. The CDR3 length is 17 residues. Germline V gene data show CDR1 as SGHRS and CDR2 as YFSETQ. CDR3 sequence reads: CASSPARDITRGDTQYF. As DNA, the CDR3 is TGCGCCAGCAGCCCCGCCAGGGACATCACTCGAGGAGATACGCAGTATTTT.

V is TRBV5-6 and J is TRBJ2-7, with D unresolved. CDR3 length: 12 residues. Germline V gives CDR1 SGHDT, CDR2 YYEEEE. V dropped 1 base and J dropped 5 bases, with 7 bases sitting between them. For the CDR3, the DNA is TGTGCCAGCAGCTTGTTGGAGCACGAGCAGTACTTC. It is translated as CASSLLEHEQYF.

The chain joins TRBV5-4 to TRBJ1-1; 8 bases are a match to TRBD1. V shed 0 bases and J 1 base; nucleotides not matched to a gene: 5. CDR3 length: 16 amino acids. Germline-derived CDR1 and CDR2 are SGHNT and YYREEE (reference sequence). CDR3 nucleotides: TGTGCCAGCAGCTTGGGGACAGGGAGAACGAACACTGAAGCTTTCTTT. Its translation is CASSLGTGRTNTEAFF.

This rearrangement joins TRBV27 to TRBJ2-5, with TRBD1 matching over 7 bases. Germline loops: CDR1 MNHEY, CDR2 SMNVEV (reference sequence). V lost 1 base to trimming and J lost 4 bases; unmatched junction nucleotides: 9. The CDR3 loop spans 16 amino acids. CDR3 sequence reads: CASSLFRQGIGETQYF. The CDR3 bases are TGTGCCAGCAGTTTATTCCGACAGGGAATAGGAGAGACCCAGTACTTC.

V is TRBV28 and J is TRBJ2-7; D may be TRBD1 or TRBD2 (6 bases each). Deletions cut 6 bases from V and 6 bases from J, with 24 bases between. The CDR3 length is 16 residues. Per germline, CDR1 MDHEN and CDR2 SYDVKM. The CDR3 sequence: CASSLLMGRGGSEQYF. The CDR3 nucleotides read TGTGCCAGCAGCCTCCTGATGGGGCGAGGGGGGTCCGAGCAGTACTTC. Together with reference TRBV28 and TRBJ2-7, the CDR3 gives the full variable domain: DVKVTQSSRYLVKRTGEKVFLECVQDMDHENMFWYRQDPGLGLRLIYFSYDVKMKEKGDIPEGYSVSREKKERFSLILESASTNQTSMYLCASSLLMGRGGSEQYFGPGTRLTVT.

This sequence joins TRBV18 and TRBJ1-4, with D maybe TRBD1 (5 bases). V dropped 1 base and J dropped 8 bases, with 17 bases sitting between them. This CDR3 is built from 16 residues. In germline, CDR1 is KGHSH, CDR2 LQKENI. CDR3 bases: TGTGCCAGCTCACCACGGGTTGGGCAGGGAAGGGAAAAACTGTTTTTT. Protein: CASSPRVGQGREKLFF.

This rearrangement joins TRBV6-5 to TRBJ1-4; the match to TRBD1 covers 7 bases. The V gene's germline CDR1 is MNHEY and CDR2 SVGAGI. The CDR3 extends over 13 amino acids. V was pared by 9 bases and J by 6 bases, with 7 bases of the junction left unmatched. The CDR3 nucleotides read TGTGCCAGGACGAGGAGGGGGCATGAAAAACTGTTTTTT. Translated, it gives CARTRRGHEKLFF.

The CDR3 bases are TGTGCCAGCAGGAGGGGGCCTAGCGGGAGGGCCACCTACAATGAGCAGTTCTTC. Translating gives CASRRGPSGRATYNEQFF. This chain links TRBV28 with TRBJ2-1, with 12 bases fitting TRBD2. The CDR3 is 18 residues long. From germline, CDR1 is MDHEN and CDR2 SYDVKM. V trimming: 6 bases; J trimming: 2 bases; junction bases outside the gene matches: 11.

The chain is built from TRBV2 and TRBJ1-5, with D perhaps TRBD1 (5 bases). The CDR3 is 12 amino acids. V lost 8 bases and J lost 2, with 7 bases in between. Germline assignment: CDR1 SNHLY and CDR2 FYNNEI. The CDR3 is CASSQGNQPQHF. The CDR3 region has the DNA TGTGCCAGCTCACAGGGCAATCAGCCCCAGCATTTT.

This CDR3 reads CASSRPGQVTYEQYF. The CDR3 region has the DNA TGTGCCAGCAGCCGACCGGGACAGGTTACCTACGAGCAGTACTTC. The gene calls are TRBV28 and TRBJ2-7, with 8 bases identical to TRBD1. J gave up 2 bases and V 6 bases, and 9 bases lay outside the gene matches. The CDR3 sequence is 15 residues long. Germline CDR1 reads MDHEN; CDR2 reads SYDVKM.

This chain joins TRBV15 and TRBJ1-1; no clear D gene. Trimming left V 0 bases short and J 1 base short, with 6 bases between. This CDR3 is built from 14 residues. The germline gives CDR1 LNHNV, CDR2 YYDKDF (reference sequence). This CDR3 reads CATSRDQRNTEAFF. In nucleotides, the CDR3 is TGTGCCACCAGCAGAGATCAGCGGAACACTGAAGCTTTCTTT.

This chain connects TRBV6-1 to TRBJ2-4; no definite D call. The CDR3 has 16 residues. Trimming pared 2 bases from V and 0 bases from J, leaving 11 bases between. CDR1 MNHNS and CDR2 SASEGT come from the germline V gene. The CDR3: CASSESTLLAKNIQYF. The DNA for the CDR3 is TGTGCCAGCAGTGAATCAACACTACTAGCCAAAAACATTCAGTACTTC.